The T cell receptor (beta chain) under discussion was sequenced for a study of CD8 T cells in ankylosing spondylitis. Study results and caveats: Peripheral blood held disease-linked clones only at relatively low frequency, and these were CD8+. Reportedly, significant enrichment of disease-linked clones occurred in matched ankylosing spondylitis synovial fluid. Seemingly distinctive of ankylosing spondylitis blood was a TCR beta motif formed by eight highly homologous variants. Certain motif variants had earlier been reported in reactive arthritis synovial fluid and blood.

Quantitative 5'-RACE with molecular barcodes generated TCR beta libraries. TCRdb itself ran the 5' RACE reads through MiXCR, one entry per CDR3 protein. The data contain about 200,000 distinct CDR3 sequences, just under 7.5% of them singletons. The ends lost 6 bases at V and 4 bases at J; junction bases unmatched: 11. The CDR3 spans 15 residues. This clonotype was detected a few times. What it binds is unknown. This chain joins TRBV12-3 or TRBV12-4 and TRBJ1-1; 7 bases line up with TRBD1. The clonotype was recovered from a male donor with ankylosing spondylitis. Sequenced sample: blood, either unsorted or a sorted T cell fraction (not recorded which). The CDR3 DNA is TGTGCCAGCAGACCGTCAGGGGGGGATCCCACTGAAGCTTTCTTT. This encodes CASRPSGGDPTEAFF.